This T cell receptor (beta chain) emerged from a study of cytomegalovirus exposure and HLA in healthy donors. Study context: HLA-typed donors were the source of about 85 million unique TCRs, which an early data release held.

This clone has only a few counts. The antigen remains undetermined. The PCR ran on 60 Vbeta and 13 Jbeta primers. TCRdb's copy holds only in-frame clones and misses some; the assay was immunoSEQ multiplex PCR. The sample yields some 160,000 clones, around 78% seen once. Whole-study results and caveats: Among TCR sequences, most were rare, though some public TCRs appeared in many donors.

The TCR was taken from a man aged 35 to 55 in good health and CMV-seronegative. Input material: PBMCs.

For the CDR3, the DNA is TGCGCCAGCAGCCTGATCCCGGGGATTAATGAAAAACTGTTTTTT. It yields the protein CASSLIPGINEKLFF. The chain has TRBV4-1 and TRBJ1-4; no definite D call. V lost 4 bases and J 4 bases, leaving 13 bases between the germline ends. The CDR3 covers 15 residues. In germline, CDR1 is MGHRA, CDR2 YSYEKL.